Presented here are 8 T cell receptor beta chains from one specimen sequenced in a study of beta chain features in type 1 diabetes. Study-level points and caveats: Researchers report that Type 1 diabetes patients had moderately but significantly shorter TCRB CDR3s across all four CD4+ subsets.

Antigen specificity for these receptors is unknown. What was sequenced were expressed TCRB transcripts, since all of the isolated RNA had been reverse transcribed. Clones were sequenced by immunoSEQ multiplex PCR, and TCRdb holds only the in-frame ones, with some missing. The sample gives 630,000 or so clones, 11% to 15% of which show up once; 0.03% to 0.045% is in the top ten. The sample consisted of naive CD4+ T cells from blood. The receptors derive from a man aged 18-30 years with type 1 diabetes.

This clone was seen more than once but under ten times. This chain links TRBV7-2 with TRBJ2-7, with TRBD1 identical over 8 bases. This CDR3 has 13 amino acids. J lost 6 bases, V lost 5 bases, and 6 bases had no gene match. Germline loops: CDR1 SGHTA, CDR2 FQGNSA. In DNA form, the CDR3 reads TGTGCCAGCAGCGCCGGACAGGGCGGCGAGCAGTACTTC. Translating it yields CASSAGQGGEQYF.

A word on this clone: Other nucleotide sequences in the sample specify the same CDR3. CDR3 sequence reads: CASSLLYNEQFF. CDR3 nucleotides: TGTGCCAGCAGCTTACTCTACAATGAGCAGTTCTTC. The rearrangement links TRBV7-2 to TRBJ2-1; D not resolved. CDR3 length equals 12 residues. V was trimmed by 2 bases and J by 3 bases, leaving 2 bases between them. Germline V gene lookup returns CDR1 SGHTA and CDR2 FQGNSA.

This clone was seen a handful of times. V and J are TRBV5-1 and TRBJ1-1; 7 bases line up with TRBD1. Germline CDR1 and CDR2: SGHRS and YFSETQ. The V segment lost 4 bases and the J segment 0 bases; nucleotides outside the gene matches: 9. The CDR3 totals 16 residues. The CDR3 nucleotides are TGCGCCAGCAGCGAAGGGACAGCTACTCTGAACACTGAAGCTTTCTTT. This codes for CASSEGTATLNTEAFF.

The chain uses TRBV28 and TRBJ1-2, with 7 bases matching TRBD1. This CDR3 has 13 residues. Germline loops: CDR1 MDHEN, CDR2 SYDVKM. With V trimmed by 2 bases and J by 4 bases, 1 base remained unmatched. As DNA, the CDR3 is TGTGCCAGCAGTTTACGGGACAGCTATGGCTACACCTTC. This gives the protein CASSLRDSYGYTF.

This clone was detected only a few times. The V gene is TRBV5-1, the J gene TRBJ2-7, with TRBD2 matching 8 bases. The CDR3 contains 17 residues. Trimming at V came to 0 bases and at J to 3 bases, leaving 11 bases not matched to a gene. Germline CDR1 SGHRS, CDR2 YFSETQ. The chain's CDR3 is CASSLVRGLEGHYEQYF. The CDR3, as DNA: TGCGCCAGCAGCTTGGTCCGGGGACTAGAAGGCCACTACGAGCAGTACTTC. Full variable domain (rest looked up from reference TRBV5-1 and TRBJ2-7): KAGVTQTPRYLIKTRGQQVTLSCSPISGHRSVSWYQQTPGQGLQFLFEYFSETQRNKGNFPGRFSGRQFSNSRSEMNVSTLELGDSALYLCASSLVRGLEGHYEQYFGPGTRLTVT.

This clone was seen only a few times. V gene TRBV29-1 combines with J gene TRBJ2-3; D remains ambiguous. Germline V lookup: CDR1 SQVTM, CDR2 ANQGSEA. The V end lost 2 bases, the J end lost 1 base, and 22 bases lay between the germline ends. This CDR3 is built from 18 residues. The chain's CDR3 is CSVEKAARTLQRTDTQYF. The DNA for the CDR3 is TGCAGCGTTGAAAAGGCAGCGCGAACCCTTCAGCGCACAGATACGCAGTATTTT.

The chain uses TRBV27 and TRBJ1-2, with a weak D call TRBD1 (5 bases). The CDR3 consists of 14 residues. Germline assignment: CDR1 MNHEY and CDR2 SMNVEV (reference sequence). The V gene lost 6 bases and the J gene lost 0 bases, with 11 bases spanning the gap. CDR3 protein: CASSSIRANYGYTF. CDR3 sequence (DNA): TGTGCCAGCAGCTCTATCAGGGCTAACTATGGCTACACCTTC.

This clone came up a few times. The chain is built from TRBV7-9 and TRBJ1-2; 9 bases are a match to TRBD1. Germline V gene lookup returns CDR1 SEHNR and CDR2 FQNEAQ (reference sequence). The ends lost 4 bases at V and 0 bases at J; junction bases unmatched: 12. The CDR3 sequence is 18 residues long. In DNA, the CDR3 is TGTGCCAGCAGCTCGTTCCGGGACAGGGCAACCTCTAACTATGGCTACACCTTC. This gives the protein CASSSFRDRATSNYGYTF.